This is a list of T cell receptor beta chains from one sample in a study of cytomegalovirus exposure and HLA in healthy donors. Produced via immunoSEQ multiplex PCR; TCRdb's table is partial and in-frame only. The table records over 150,000 clones, around 86% of them present only once. The source material was PBMCs. Source of these receptors: a man between 50 and 59 years old in good health and CMV-seronegative. The CDR3 runs from the conserved cysteine through the conserved F or W. Fields, in order: V gene, J gene, clone size, D gene, CDR3 length, CDR3 DNA, CDR3 protein. The D gene is left open where the match is weak. The size of a clone is reported for some rows only, either as once, few or many, or as a class for expanded clones.

v_gene: TRBV2; j_gene: TRBJ2-1; abundance: .; d_gene: TRBD2; len: 15; CDR3nt: TGTGCCAGCAGTCGGACTAGCGGGGGGCACAATGAGCAGTTCTTC; CDR3aa: CASSRTSGGHNEQFF
v_gene: TRBV30; j_gene: TRBJ1-4; abundance: .; d_gene: .; len: 12; CDR3nt: TGTGCCTGGAGTGTCGTTCATGAAAAACTGTTTTTT; CDR3aa: CAWSVVHEKLFF
v_gene: TRBV18; j_gene: TRBJ2-4; abundance: .; d_gene: .; len: 17; CDR3nt: TGTGCCAGCTCACCACGACAGGTGACCATGGTCAAAAACATTCAGTACTTC; CDR3aa: CASSPRQVTMVKNIQYF
v_gene: TRBV15; j_gene: TRBJ2-7; abundance: .; d_gene: TRBD2; len: 15; CDR3nt: TGTGCCACCAGCACCAGGACTAGCGGGAGCCACGAGCAGTACTTC; CDR3aa: CATSTRTSGSHEQYF
v_gene: TRBV2; j_gene: TRBJ2-5; abundance: once; d_gene: .; len: 14; CDR3nt: TGTGCCAGCAGTGAAAACGGAAGAGGGGAGACCCAGTACTTC; CDR3aa: CASSENGRGETQYF
v_gene: TRBV5-1; j_gene: TRBJ2-3; abundance: .; d_gene: TRBD1; len: 16; CDR3nt: TGCGCCAGCAGCGCCGGGACAGGGCAAAACACAGATACGCAGTATTTT; CDR3aa: CASSAGTGQNTDTQYF
v_gene: TRBV29-1; j_gene: TRBJ2-5; abundance: .; d_gene: TRBD1; len: 15; CDR3nt: TGCAGCCTAACCTCGGAGACAGGGGGACGGGAGACCCAGTACTTC; CDR3aa: CSLTSETGGRETQYF
v_gene: TRBV4-2; j_gene: TRBJ1-2; abundance: once; d_gene: TRBD1; len: 14; CDR3nt: TGTGCCAGCAGCCAAGATGGGACAGGGAGTGGCTACACCTTC; CDR3aa: CASSQDGTGSGYTF
v_gene: TRBV11-2; j_gene: TRBJ2-7; abundance: .; d_gene: TRBD2; len: 16; CDR3nt: TGTGCCAGCAGCACCCACACGACTAGCGGGAGTTACGAGCAGTACTTC; CDR3aa: CASSTHTTSGSYEQYF
v_gene: TRBV9; j_gene: TRBJ2-5; abundance: .; d_gene: .; len: 14; CDR3nt: TGTGCCAGCAGCGCTACCTTACAGGCAGAGACCCAGTACTTC; CDR3aa: CASSATLQAETQYF
v_gene: TRBV7-6; j_gene: TRBJ2-7; abundance: .; d_gene: TRBD1; len: 13; CDR3nt: TGTGCCAGCAGCCGGACAGGGAATTACGAGCAGTACTTC; CDR3aa: CASSRTGNYEQYF
v_gene: TRBV11-2; j_gene: TRBJ2-5; abundance: .; d_gene: TRBD1; len: 16; CDR3nt: TGTGCCAGCAGATCGCAGAATGCAGGGGGTGGAGAGACCCAGTACTTC; CDR3aa: CASRSQNAGGGETQYF
v_gene: TRBV25-1; j_gene: TRBJ1-3; abundance: .; d_gene: .; len: 15; CDR3nt: TGTGCCAGCAGTGACAGGGAACGGACTGGAAACACCATATATTTT; CDR3aa: CASSDRERTGNTIYF
v_gene: TRBV6-5; j_gene: TRBJ1-3; abundance: .; d_gene: .; len: 15; CDR3nt: TGTGCCAGCAGTTGGCGGGGAACAAACGGAAACACCATATATTTT; CDR3aa: CASSWRGTNGNTIYF
v_gene: TRBV19; j_gene: TRBJ1-1; abundance: few; d_gene: TRBD1; len: 16; CDR3nt: TGTGCCAGTAGAGTCCGGGACAGCGGAGGCTACACTGAAGCTTTCTTT; CDR3aa: CASRVRDSGGYTEAFF
v_gene: TRBV5-1; j_gene: TRBJ2-7; abundance: .; d_gene: .; len: 15; CDR3nt: TGCGCCAGCAGCTCCTCCGGGACTCTGGTGGGGGAGCAGTACTTC; CDR3aa: CASSSSGTLVGEQYF
v_gene: TRBV4-1; j_gene: TRBJ2-7; abundance: .; d_gene: .; len: 16; CDR3nt: TGCGCCAGCAGCCACCTCGGGAGGACAGAGGACTACGAGCAGTACTTC; CDR3aa: CASSHLGRTEDYEQYF
v_gene: TRBV4-1; j_gene: TRBJ2-3; abundance: .; d_gene: TRBD2; len: 17; CDR3nt: TGCGCCAGCAGCCAAGAACTAGCGGGAGGGCCGAGGGATACGCAGTATTTT; CDR3aa: CASSQELAGGPRDTQYF
v_gene: TRBV6-1; j_gene: TRBJ2-7; abundance: .; d_gene: TRBD2; len: 14; CDR3nt: TGTGCCAGCAGTCCATTACGTGTAGCGGGCGAGCAGTACTTC; CDR3aa: CASSPLRVAGEQYF
v_gene: TRBV19; j_gene: TRBJ1-2; abundance: .; d_gene: .; len: 14; CDR3nt: TGTGCCAGTAGTATCAGAATGGGCAGCTATGGCTACACCTTC; CDR3aa: CASSIRMGSYGYTF
v_gene: TRBV5-1; j_gene: TRBJ1-4; abundance: .; d_gene: .; len: 14; CDR3nt: TGCGCCAGCAGCTTAACAGCAACTAATGAAAAACTGTTTTTT; CDR3aa: CASSLTATNEKLFF
v_gene: TRBV6-5; j_gene: TRBJ1-2; abundance: .; d_gene: .; len: 14; CDR3nt: TGTGCCAGCAGTTACTCCCAGGGTTACTATGGCTACACCTTC; CDR3aa: CASSYSQGYYGYTF
v_gene: TRBV7-9; j_gene: TRBJ1-6; abundance: .; d_gene: .; len: 17; CDR3nt: TGTGCCAGCAGCAAGATGAACAGACAGAGTTATAATTCACCCCTCCACTTT; CDR3aa: CASSKMNRQSYNSPLHF
v_gene: TRBV7-2; j_gene: TRBJ1-1; abundance: .; d_gene: TRBD1; len: 13; CDR3nt: TGTGCCAGCAGCCCCCAGGGGGGGACAGGAGCTTTCTTT; CDR3aa: CASSPQGGTGAFF
v_gene: TRBV28; j_gene: TRBJ2-2; abundance: .; d_gene: TRBD1; len: 14; CDR3nt: TGTGCCAGCAAGGGACAGACCAACACCGGGGAGCTGTTTTTT; CDR3aa: CASKGQTNTGELFF
v_gene: TRBV7-2; j_gene: TRBJ2-3; abundance: once; d_gene: .; len: 14; CDR3nt: TGTGCCAGCAGCCAAAGGACTTTTACAGATACGCAGTATTTT; CDR3aa: CASSQRTFTDTQYF
v_gene: TRBV7-2; j_gene: TRBJ2-3; abundance: .; d_gene: TRBD2; len: 15; CDR3nt: TGTGCCAGCAGGCCCCCGGGACTAGCTACGGATACGCAGTATTTT; CDR3aa: CASRPPGLATDTQYF
v_gene: TRBV6-5; j_gene: TRBJ1-5; abundance: few; d_gene: .; len: 15; CDR3nt: TGTGCCAGCAGTTACGGCCAGGGGTCCAATCAGCCCCAGCATTTT; CDR3aa: CASSYGQGSNQPQHF
v_gene: TRBV7-2; j_gene: TRBJ2-3; abundance: .; d_gene: .; len: 14; CDR3nt: TGTGCCAGCAGCCGCGGACAGCCATACGATACGCAGTATTTT; CDR3aa: CASSRGQPYDTQYF
v_gene: TRBV9; j_gene: TRBJ2-1; abundance: .; d_gene: TRBD2; len: 15; CDR3nt: TGTGCCAGCAGCTTGCGCCTAGCGGGAGTGGATGAGCAGTTCTTC; CDR3aa: CASSLRLAGVDEQFF
v_gene: TRBV30; j_gene: TRBJ2-1; abundance: .; d_gene: TRBD2; len: 14; CDR3nt: TGTGCCTGGAGACGCGGGAGGGTCGACAATGAGCAGTTCTTC; CDR3aa: CAWRRGRVDNEQFF
v_gene: TRBV2; j_gene: TRBJ1-1; abundance: .; d_gene: .; len: 15; CDR3nt: TGTGCCAGCCTTACTGGAGTGACTTCGAACACTGAAGCTTTCTTT; CDR3aa: CASLTGVTSNTEAFF
v_gene: TRBV5-6; j_gene: TRBJ1-3; abundance: .; d_gene: .; len: 15; CDR3nt: TGTGCCAGCAGCTTCGGGGGGTTGGATGGAAACACCATATATTTT; CDR3aa: CASSFGGLDGNTIYF
v_gene: TRBV5-4; j_gene: TRBJ1-2; abundance: .; d_gene: .; len: 14; CDR3nt: TGTGCCAGCAGCCTACCAACAGGGACCGTTGGCTACACCTTC; CDR3aa: CASSLPTGTVGYTF
v_gene: TRBV5-8; j_gene: TRBJ1-5; abundance: .; d_gene: .; len: 15; CDR3nt: TGTGCCAGCAGCTCTGCCTGGACATCCAATCAGCCCCAGCATTTT; CDR3aa: CASSSAWTSNQPQHF
v_gene: TRBV7-9; j_gene: TRBJ2-3; abundance: .; d_gene: .; len: 14; CDR3nt: TGTGCCAGCAGCCCAGAGGTCTTCACAGATACGCAGTATTTT; CDR3aa: CASSPEVFTDTQYF
v_gene: TRBV6-1; j_gene: TRBJ2-7; abundance: .; d_gene: TRBD1; len: 14; CDR3nt: TGTGCCAGCAGTTCCGGGACAGGGGTCTACGAGCAGTACTTC; CDR3aa: CASSSGTGVYEQYF
v_gene: TRBV7-3; j_gene: TRBJ2-2; abundance: .; d_gene: .; len: 13; CDR3nt: TGTGCCAGCAGCTTGAGTTCCACCGGGGAGCTGTTTTTT; CDR3aa: CASSLSSTGELFF
v_gene: TRBV28; j_gene: TRBJ2-7; abundance: .; d_gene: TRBD2; len: 15; CDR3nt: TGTGCCAGCAGTTTAGGAAGCGGGAGAGGCTACGAGCAGTACTTC; CDR3aa: CASSLGSGRGYEQYF
v_gene: TRBV6-6; j_gene: TRBJ2-7; abundance: .; d_gene: TRBD1; len: 14; CDR3nt: TGTGCCAGCAGAATACTGACAGGGGGCAGCGAGCAGTACTTC; CDR3aa: CASRILTGGSEQYF